This TCR beta chain derives from a study of blood T cell repertoires in COVID-19. The wider study: T cells, B-cell-depleted T cells, or PBMCs provided the cDNA or gDNA that served as material.

In terms of age and location, participants ranged from roughly 18 to 90 years and lived in roughly 22 US areas. Assignment of participants to cohorts was predicated upon participant-reported clinical history. Profiled with immunoSEQ multiplex PCR; TCRdb holds only in-frame clones, not every one. In the table there are under 250,000 clones, about four fifths of which are singletons. This CDR3 comprises 16 residues. J lost 1 base, V lost 4 bases, and 8 bases had no gene match. CDR1 is SGDLS, CDR2 YYNGEE, per germline. This sequence joins TRBV9 and TRBJ2-5; TRBD2 matches at 9 bases. Sequencing input: PBMCs or T cells enriched from blood (not recorded which). The source is a man aged 55 to 69 who had recovered from COVID-19. CDR3 nucleotides: TGTGCCAGCAGCCCACAACCTAGCGGGACCCAAGAGACCCAGTACTTC. The encoded protein is CASSPQPSGTQETQYF.